A selection of T cell receptor beta chains follows, all from one sample in a study of T-cell memory formation after mild COVID-19. TCRdb used MiXCR to reprocess the 5' RACE reads, holding one entry per CDR3 protein. The table has roughly 320,000 distinct CDR3 sequences, around 28% seen once. Sequencing used PBMCs or a T cell subset sorted from them (not recorded which). The receptors were gathered from an adult woman who had mild COVID-19 (a few samples of this study predate the infection). Cell type and time point are not known. The CDR3 runs from the conserved cysteine through the conserved F or W. D genes are given only for firm matches. Clone size appears in some rows only: once, few, many, or a class for an expanded clone.

D: TRBD2
V: TRBV3-1
J: TRBJ2-5
size: once
CDR3: CASSQELAGAEETQYF
DNA: TGTGCCAGCAGCCAAGAACTAGCGGGAGCTGAGGAGACCCAGTACTTC

D: NA
V: TRBV7-2
J: TRBJ2-2
size: NA
CDR3: CASSALGGPGTGELFF
DNA: TGTGCCAGCAGCGCCCTTGGGGGGCCCGGCACCGGGGAGCTGTTTTTT

D: TRBD2
V: TRBV2
J: TRBJ2-7
size: NA
CDR3: CASFRGRGERYF
DNA: TGTGCCAGCTTTCGGGGGAGGGGAGAGAGGTACTTC

D: TRBD1
V: TRBV7-3
J: TRBJ1-6
size: NA
CDR3: CASSPGQGYNSPLHF
DNA: TGTGCCAGCAGCCCGGGACAGGGCTATAATTCACCCCTCCACTTT

D: NA
V: TRBV7-8
J: TRBJ2-1
size: many
CDR3: CASSLVGGEQFF
DNA: TGTGCCAGCAGCTTAGTGGGCGGAGAGCAGTTCTTC

D: NA
V: TRBV19
J: TRBJ2-7
size: NA
CDR3: CASSMKTDYEQYF
DNA: TGTGCCAGTAGTATGAAAACGGACTACGAGCAGTACTTC

D: NA
V: TRBV4-2
J: TRBJ2-1
size: few
CDR3: CASSQEAGLGNEQFF
DNA: TGTGCCAGCAGCCAAGAGGCCGGGCTGGGCAATGAGCAGTTCTTC

D: NA
V: TRBV6-2/TRBV6-3
J: TRBJ1-1
size: NA
CDR3: CASSSIRGTEAFF
DNA: TGTGCCAGCAGTTCTATCCGGGGCACTGAAGCTTTCTTT

D: TRBD1
V: TRBV5-6
J: TRBJ1-2
size: few
CDR3: CASSPTGTVLYGYTF
DNA: TGTGCCAGCAGTCCAACCGGGACAGTACTCTATGGCTACACCTTC

D: TRBD1
V: TRBV6-5
J: TRBJ2-3
size: NA
CDR3: CASSTTDRAADTQYF
DNA: TGTGCCAGCAGTACCACGGACAGGGCGGCAGATACGCAGTATTTT

D: NA
V: TRBV11-3
J: TRBJ2-3
size: NA
CDR3: CASSFLGEDTQYF
DNA: TGTGCCAGCAGCTTTTTAGGGGAAGATACGCAGTATTTT

D: TRBD2
V: TRBV12-3/TRBV12-4
J: TRBJ2-1
size: NA
CDR3: CASSSGTYSSYNEQFF
DNA: TGTGCCAGCAGCAGCGGGACTTACAGCTCCTACAATGAGCAGTTCTTC

D: NA
V: TRBV7-2
J: TRBJ1-5
size: few
CDR3: CASSLETYNQPQHF
DNA: TGTGCCAGCAGCTTAGAGACTTACAATCAGCCCCAGCATTTT

D: TRBD2
V: TRBV29-1
J: TRBJ2-7
size: NA
CDR3: CTLLGGGYEQYF
DNA: TGCACCCTGCTTGGGGGGGGCTACGAGCAGTACTTC

D: NA
V: TRBV30
J: TRBJ1-1
size: few
CDR3: CAFGRDEAFF
DNA: TGTGCCTTTGGACGGGATGAAGCTTTCTTT

D: TRBD2
V: TRBV6-5
J: TRBJ2-7
size: NA
CDR3: CASSYNGLATYEQYF
DNA: TGTGCCAGCAGTTACAACGGACTAGCAACCTACGAGCAGTACTTC

D: NA
V: TRBV7-9
J: TRBJ1-5
size: NA
CDR3: CASSSTEGNQPQHF
DNA: TGTGCCAGCAGCTCGACAGAGGGCAATCAGCCCCAGCATTTT

D: NA
V: TRBV29-1
J: TRBJ2-3
size: NA
CDR3: CSYCGTDTQYF
DNA: TGCAGCTACTGTGGGACAGATACGCAGTATTTT

D: NA
V: TRBV7-3
J: TRBJ1-1
size: few
CDR3: CASSLDTGEALF
DNA: TGTGCCAGCAGCTTAGATACGGGGGAAGCTTTATTT

D: TRBD2
V: TRBV12-3/TRBV12-4
J: TRBJ2-7
size: few
CDR3: CASSSPGLAGGSYEQYF
DNA: TGTGCCAGCAGTTCGCCGGGACTAGCGGGAGGTTCCTACGAGCAGTACTTC

D: TRBD2
V: TRBV2
J: TRBJ2-1
size: NA
CDR3: CATLWVAGGNFSYNEQFF
DNA: TGTGCCACTTTGTGGGTAGCGGGGGGTAACTTCTCCTACAATGAGCAGTTCTTC

D: NA
V: TRBV16
J: TRBJ1-5
size: NA
CDR3: CASSQFLFGTAENQPQHF
DNA: TGTGCCAGCAGCCAATTCTTGTTTGGAACAGCGGAAAATCAGCCCCAGCATTTT

D: NA
V: TRBV4-1
J: TRBJ2-2
size: NA
CDR3: CASSQGNRDTGELFF
DNA: TGCGCCAGCAGCCAAGGGAACAGGGACACCGGGGAGCTGTTTTTT

D: NA
V: TRBV7-9
J: TRBJ2-3
size: NA
CDR3: CASSLALNSATDTQYF
DNA: TGTGCCAGCAGCTTAGCGCTGAACTCGGCTACAGATACGCAGTATTTT

D: NA
V: TRBV29-1
J: TRBJ2-1
size: few
CDR3: CSAARGSSYNEQFF
DNA: TGCAGCGCCGCTCGGGGGAGCTCCTACAATGAGCAGTTCTTC

D: TRBD2
V: TRBV19
J: TRBJ2-1
size: few
CDR3: CASSIGLAGTWGEQFF
DNA: TGTGCCAGTAGTATCGGACTAGCGGGCACATGGGGTGAGCAGTTCTTC

D: NA
V: TRBV29-1
J: TRBJ1-1
size: NA
CDR3: CSVEDPYEAFF
DNA: TGCAGCGTTGAAGACCCCTATGAAGCTTTCTTT

D: NA
V: TRBV7-2
J: TRBJ1-1
size: few
CDR3: CASSLNRVNTEAFF
DNA: TGTGCCAGCAGCTTAAACAGGGTGAACACTGAAGCTTTCTTT

D: TRBD1
V: TRBV6-6
J: TRBJ1-5
size: NA
CDR3: CASSAGTGSNQPQHF
DNA: TGTGCCAGCAGTGCCGGGACAGGAAGCAATCAGCCCCAGCATTTT

D: TRBD2
V: TRBV10-3
J: TRBJ2-4
size: once
CDR3: CAISVGLAGAKNIQYF
DNA: TGTGCCATCAGTGTCGGACTAGCGGGAGCCAAAAACATTCAGTACTTC

D: TRBD2
V: TRBV20-1
J: TRBJ2-7
size: few
CDR3: CSAPTSGYEQYF
DNA: TGCAGTGCCCCGACTAGCGGGTACGAGCAGTACTTC

D: NA
V: TRBV7-6
J: TRBJ2-7
size: few
CDR3: CASSEGPTGAYEQYF
DNA: TGTGCCAGCAGCGAGGGACCAACTGGGGCCTACGAGCAGTACTTC

D: NA
V: TRBV21-1
J: TRBJ2-1
size: NA
CDR3: CASSTSLGGDLDISYNEQFF
DNA: TGTGCCAGCAGCACCTCCTTAGGGGGGGATCTCGATATATCCTACAATGAGCAGTTCTTC

D: NA
V: TRBV12-3/TRBV12-4
J: TRBJ1-2
size: few
CDR3: CASSLGGAGRGGYTF
DNA: TGTGCCAGCAGTTTAGGTGGAGCTGGCCGTGGGGGCTACACCTTC

D: NA
V: TRBV6-1
J: TRBJ2-3
size: once
CDR3: CASSEGGTAPTRSQGDTQYF
DNA: TGTGCCAGCAGTGAAGGCGGGACAGCCCCTACCAGATCTCAGGGAGATACGCAGTATTTT

D: TRBD2
V: TRBV7-9
J: TRBJ2-2
size: few
CDR3: CASSLTSGSPGELFF
DNA: TGTGCCAGCAGCTTAACTAGCGGGAGTCCCGGGGAGCTGTTTTTT

D: NA
V: TRBV5-4
J: TRBJ1-1
size: many
CDR3: CASRGWQETEAFF
DNA: TGTGCCAGCAGGGGGTGGCAGGAGACTGAAGCTTTCTTT

D: NA
V: TRBV7-9
J: TRBJ2-5
size: NA
CDR3: CASSLGRTANLQETQYF
DNA: TGTGCCAGCAGCTTAGGCCGGACAGCCAACCTACAAGAGACCCAGTACTTC

D: NA
V: TRBV7-3
J: TRBJ2-3
size: NA
CDR3: CASASSDTQYF
DNA: TGTGCCAGCGCCTCCTCAGATACGCAGTATTTT

D: NA
V: TRBV20-1
J: TRBJ2-5
size: NA
CDR3: CSARLTRYQETQYF
DNA: TGCAGTGCTAGATTAACAAGGTACCAAGAGACCCAGTACTTC

D: NA
V: TRBV12-3/TRBV12-4
J: TRBJ2-1
size: few
CDR3: CASSLRTHNEQFF
DNA: TGTGCCAGCAGTCTACGGACGCATAATGAGCAGTTCTTC

D: TRBD1
V: TRBV2
J: TRBJ1-4
size: NA
CDR3: CASSAGQGAGEKLFF
DNA: TGTGCCAGCAGCGCTGGACAGGGGGCCGGTGAAAAACTGTTTTTT

D: TRBD1
V: TRBV7-9
J: TRBJ2-1
size: few
CDR3: CASSRGGSAYNEQFF
DNA: TGTGCCAGCAGTAGAGGGGGCTCCGCCTACAATGAGCAGTTCTTC

D: NA
V: TRBV29-1
J: TRBJ2-3
size: NA
CDR3: CSVEKPDTQYF
DNA: TGCAGCGTTGAGAAGCCAGATACGCAGTATTTT

D: NA
V: TRBV5-1
J: TRBJ2-7
size: few
CDR3: CASSYSDATSEQYF
DNA: TGCGCCAGCAGCTACTCCGACGCCACCTCCGAGCAGTACTTC

D: NA
V: TRBV12-3/TRBV12-4
J: TRBJ1-2
size: many
CDR3: CASSLGGGYGYTF
DNA: TGTGCCAGCAGCCTCGGAGGGGGCTATGGCTACACCTTC

D: NA
V: TRBV12-3/TRBV12-4
J: TRBJ2-1
size: NA
CDR3: CASSKGNEQFF
DNA: TGTGCCAGCAGTAAGGGCAATGAGCAGTTCTTC

D: TRBD2
V: TRBV3-1
J: TRBJ2-7
size: NA
CDR3: CASSPREGTSAREQYF
DNA: TGTGCCAGCAGCCCAAGGGAGGGGACGTCGGCTAGGGAGCAGTACTTC

D: TRBD2
V: TRBV6-5
J: TRBJ2-7
size: few
CDR3: CASSYGLAAQQYF
DNA: TGTGCCAGCAGTTACGGACTAGCGGCGCAGCAGTACTTC

D: TRBD1
V: TRBV12-3/TRBV12-4
J: TRBJ1-5
size: NA
CDR3: CASSSSGTGVNQPQHF
DNA: TGTGCCAGCAGTTCCTCCGGGACAGGGGTTAATCAGCCCCAGCATTTT

D: TRBD1
V: TRBV4-1
J: TRBJ1-2
size: NA
CDR3: CASSQDGQGADYGYTF
DNA: TGCGCCAGCAGCCAAGATGGACAGGGGGCTGACTATGGCTACACCTTC